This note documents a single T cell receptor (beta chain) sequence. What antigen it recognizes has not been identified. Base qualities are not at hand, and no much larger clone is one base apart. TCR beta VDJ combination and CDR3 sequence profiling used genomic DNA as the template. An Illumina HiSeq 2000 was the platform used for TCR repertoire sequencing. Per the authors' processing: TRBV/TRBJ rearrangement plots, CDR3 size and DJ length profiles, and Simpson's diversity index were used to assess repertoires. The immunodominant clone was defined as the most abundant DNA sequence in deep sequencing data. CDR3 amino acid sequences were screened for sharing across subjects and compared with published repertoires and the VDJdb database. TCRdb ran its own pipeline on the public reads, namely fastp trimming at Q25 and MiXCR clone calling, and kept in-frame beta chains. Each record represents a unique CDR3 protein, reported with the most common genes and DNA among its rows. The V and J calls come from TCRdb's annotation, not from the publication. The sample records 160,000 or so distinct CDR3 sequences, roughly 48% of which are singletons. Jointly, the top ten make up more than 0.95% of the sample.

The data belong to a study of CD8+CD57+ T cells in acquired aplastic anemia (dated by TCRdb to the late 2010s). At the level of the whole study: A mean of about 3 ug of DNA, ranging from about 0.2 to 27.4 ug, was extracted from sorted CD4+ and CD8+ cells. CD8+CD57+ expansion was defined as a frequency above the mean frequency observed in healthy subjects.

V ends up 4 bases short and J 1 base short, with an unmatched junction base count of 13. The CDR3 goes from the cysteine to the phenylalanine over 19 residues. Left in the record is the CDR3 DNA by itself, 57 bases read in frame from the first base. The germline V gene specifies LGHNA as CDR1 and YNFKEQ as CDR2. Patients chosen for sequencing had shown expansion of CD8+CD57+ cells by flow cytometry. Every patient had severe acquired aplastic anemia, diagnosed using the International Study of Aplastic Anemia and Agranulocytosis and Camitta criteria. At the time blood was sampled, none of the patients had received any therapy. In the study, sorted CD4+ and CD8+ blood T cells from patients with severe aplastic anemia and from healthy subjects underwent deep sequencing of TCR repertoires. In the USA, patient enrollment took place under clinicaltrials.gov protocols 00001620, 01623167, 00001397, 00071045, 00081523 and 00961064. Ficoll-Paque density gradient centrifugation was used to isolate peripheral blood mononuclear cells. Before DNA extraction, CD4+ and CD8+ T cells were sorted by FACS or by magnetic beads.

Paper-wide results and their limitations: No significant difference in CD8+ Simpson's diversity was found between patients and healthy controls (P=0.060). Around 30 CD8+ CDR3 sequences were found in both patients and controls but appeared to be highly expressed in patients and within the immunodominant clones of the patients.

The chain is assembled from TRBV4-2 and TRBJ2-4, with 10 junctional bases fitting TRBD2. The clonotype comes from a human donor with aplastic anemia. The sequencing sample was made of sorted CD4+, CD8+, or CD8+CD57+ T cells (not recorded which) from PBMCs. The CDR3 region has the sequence CASSPQDLSGGTAKNIQYF. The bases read TGTGCCAGCAGCCCCCAGGACCTTAGCGGGGGGACTGCCAAAAACATTCAGTACTTC.